The 27 T cell receptor beta chains reported below all come from one sample, sequenced in a study of blood T cell repertoires in COVID-19. Data came from immunoSEQ multiplex PCR; TCRdb stores just in-frame clones and leaves some out. This table has approximately 190,000 clones, 87% appearing once. The source material was peripheral blood. The receptor set was obtained from a man aged 60-69 years with active or convalescent COVID-19.

This clone was detected once. This chain connects TRBV4-1 to TRBJ2-3; tentatively, D is TRBD1 (7 bases). From germline, CDR1 is MGHRA and CDR2 YSYEKL. The CDR3 sequence is 16 residues long. V was pared by 2 bases and J by 4 bases, with 16 bases between. CDR3 bases: TGCGCCAGCAGCCAATTAGCCAGGGGGGCCTCAGATACGCAGTATTTT. Protein sequence: CASSQLARGASDTQYF.

A single count supports this clone. The chain is built from TRBV5-1 and TRBJ2-7, with 7 bases fitting TRBD2. The germline CDR1 and CDR2 sequences are SGHRS and YFSETQ. The CDR3 spans 15 residues. With V trimmed by 0 bases and J by 5 bases, 8 bases remained unmatched. DNA for the CDR3: TGCGCCAGCAGCTTGGGCGGGGGTAAGCTAAACGAGCAGTACTTC. The encoded protein is CASSLGGGKLNEQYF. Full variable domain (rest looked up from reference TRBV5-1 and TRBJ2-7): KAGVTQTPRYLIKTRGQQVTLSCSPISGHRSVSWYQQTPGQGLQFLFEYFSETQRNKGNFPGRFSGRQFSNSRSEMNVSTLELGDSALYLCASSLGGGKLNEQYFGPGTRLTVT.

The chain uses TRBV4-1 and TRBJ2-5; 10 bases are a match to TRBD2. With V trimmed by 3 bases and J by 1 base, 5 bases remained unmatched. Germline assignment: CDR1 MGHRA and CDR2 YSYEKL. CDR3 length: 16 residues. The DNA of the CDR3 is TGCGCCAGCAGCCAGCGTCCTAGCGGGGGCCAAGAGACCCAGTACTTC. It specifies CASSQRPSGGQETQYF.

The gene calls are TRBV2 and TRBJ2-7; no definite D call. This CDR3 comprises 13 residues. Looked up from germline, CDR1 is SNHLY and CDR2 is FYNNEI. Trimming removed 4 bases from V and 3 bases from J, with 10 bases in between. This CDR3 reads CASSAVLFYEQYF. The CDR3 DNA reads as TGTGCCAGCAGTGCAGTCCTCTTCTACGAGCAGTACTTC.

This clone was counted between two and nine times. The chain couples TRBV2 to TRBJ2-5, with TRBD2 matching 14 bases. The CDR3 length is 19 residues. J was trimmed by 1 base and V by 6 bases; bases with no gene match: 13. Germline CDR1 and CDR2: SNHLY and FYNNEI. The CDR3, as DNA: TGTGCCAGCAGATCCGGACTAGCGGGGGGCATACGAACCCAAGAGACCCAGTACTTC. It encodes CASRSGLAGGIRTQETQYF.

The chain employs TRBV12-3 or TRBV12-4 and TRBJ1-1; no firm D call. The CDR3 has 13 amino acids. V lost 2 bases to trimming and J lost 5 bases, with 9 bases between them. The CDR3 loop is CASSLSEVTEAFF. In nucleotides, the CDR3 is TGTGCCAGCAGTTTATCGGAGGTGACTGAAGCTTTCTTT.

V and J are TRBV6-6 and TRBJ2-2; 9 bases fit TRBD1. Germline CDR1 is MNHNY and CDR2 is SVGAGI (reference sequence). The CDR3 runs to 16 residues. The trim removed 6 bases at V and 3 bases at J, leaving 8 bases unmatched. CDR3 residues: CASRRSRTGDTGELFF. The CDR3 DNA reads as TGTGCCAGCAGACGATCTAGGACAGGGGACACCGGGGAGCTGTTTTTT.

The chain recombines TRBV29-1 with TRBJ1-1, with D hard to call. Trimming took 4 bases from V and 1 from J, leaving 10 bases between them. This CDR3 spans 13 amino acids. The V gene's germline CDR1 is SQVTM and CDR2 ANQGSEA. CDR3 sequence reads: CSVGVQENTEAFF. CDR3 coding DNA: TGCAGCGTTGGGGTCCAGGAGAACACTGAAGCTTTCTTT.

This chain connects TRBV23-1 to TRBJ2-1; 7 nucleotides align to TRBD2. TRBV23-1 carries the ORF label, with uncertain function. The CDR3 sequence is 17 residues long. V was pared by 3 bases and J by 0 bases, with 8 bases of the junction left unmatched. The CDR3 reads CASSHSGRVSSYNEQFF. The CDR3 coding sequence is TGCGCCAGCAGTCATTCGGGGAGGGTTAGCTCCTACAATGAGCAGTTCTTC.

The chain carries TRBV6-6 and TRBJ2-7; D gene ambiguous. Germline values: CDR1 MNHNY, CDR2 SVGAGI (reference sequence). The CDR3 consists of 13 residues. V was trimmed by 6 bases and J by 2 bases, leaving 11 bases between them. CDR3 sequence (DNA): TGTGCCAGCAGCCAGATCCGCACCTACGAGCAGTACTTC. Amino acids: CASSQIRTYEQYF.

The rearrangement joins TRBV5-1 to TRBJ1-2, with TRBD1 identical over 9 bases. CDR1 is SGHRS and CDR2 is YFSETQ in the germline V gene. The V segment lost 5 bases and the J segment 4 bases; nucleotides outside the gene matches: 3. The CDR3 extends over 13 amino acids. The CDR3 DNA sequence: TGCGCCAGCAGAACAGGGGGCACCTATGGCTACACCTTC. It codes for CASRTGGTYGYTF.

The chain couples TRBV18 to TRBJ2-5; the D is unclear. The germline V and J ends were trimmed by 2 bases and 4 bases, with 8 bases remaining between them. CDR1 KGHSH and CDR2 LQKENI come from the germline V gene. The length of the CDR3 is 13 residues. This CDR3 is CASSPVIRETQYF. DNA for the CDR3: TGTGCCAGCTCACCAGTTATTCGAGAGACCCAGTACTTC.

The V gene is TRBV4-1, the J gene TRBJ2-5, with D possibly TRBD2 on 6 matching bases. This CDR3 contains 14 residues. The germline V and J ends were trimmed by 4 bases and 4 bases, with 13 bases remaining between them. From germline, CDR1 is MGHRA and CDR2 YSYEKL. The CDR3 loop reads CASSLLDGGETQYF. Here the CDR3 DNA reads TGCGCCAGCAGCCTATTGGACGGGGGAGAGACCCAGTACTTC.

This clone was counted once. The J gene is TRBJ1-2, the V gene TRBV29-1; D unclear. Germline CDR1 is SQVTM and CDR2 is ANQGSEA. This CDR3 region has 14 residues. V was cut by 6 bases and J by 4 bases, with 18 bases left in between. In nucleotides, the CDR3 is TGCAGCGTCCAACCGGGGAGCCTGACCTATGGCTACACCTTC. Encoded protein: CSVQPGSLTYGYTF.

The chain links TRBV15 to TRBJ1-2; no clear D gene. V lost 5 bases, J lost 2 bases, and 9 bases lay in between. CDR1 and CDR2 (germline): LNHNV, YYDKDF (reference sequence). The CDR3 is made up of 13 amino acids. CDR3 DNA: TGTGCCACCAGCCGACCGGAGAACTATGGCTACACCTTC. Amino acid sequence: CATSRPENYGYTF.

This sequence joins TRBV30 and TRBJ1-4, with 11 bases identical to TRBD1. Per germline, CDR1 GTSNPN and CDR2 SVGIG (reference sequence). V lost 3 bases, J lost 7 bases, and 4 bases stayed unmatched. The CDR3 sequence is 14 residues long. The DNA for the CDR3 is TGTGCCTGGAGGCCGGGACAGGGGGTTGAAAAACTGTTTTTT. Its protein product is CAWRPGQGVEKLFF.

This sequence joins TRBV6-5 and TRBJ2-4; 7 nucleotides agree with TRBD1. The CDR3 totals 14 residues. Germline V gives CDR1 MNHEY, CDR2 SVGAGI. CDR3 bases: TGTGCGGATCGGGACAGTCTAGCCAAAAACATTCAGTACTTC. Translating it yields CADRDSLAKNIQYF.

The genes are TRBV3-1 (or the pseudogene TRBV3-2) and TRBJ2-7; D uncertain. Germline V gene data show CDR1 as LGHDT and CDR2 as YNNKEL (reference sequence). CDR3 size: 12 residues. V was clipped by 3 bases and J by 2 bases, with 5 bases between them. CDR3 sequence reads: CASSQRAYEQYF. CDR3 DNA: TGTGCCAGCAGCCAGAGAGCCTACGAGCAGTACTTC.

V usage is TRBV5-6 and J usage is TRBJ1-2; TRBD1 aligns across 8 bases. The CDR3 loop spans 14 amino acids. Germline lookup yields CDR1 SGHDT and CDR2 YYEEEE. The J segment lost 7 bases and the V segment lost 0 bases, leaving 5 bases of the junction unmatched. Written as DNA, the CDR3 is TGTGCCAGCAGCTTGGGGGACAGGAGTACTGGCTACACCTTC. Residues: CASSLGDRSTGYTF.

The chain is built from TRBV19 and TRBJ1-6; 9 nucleotides align to TRBD1. The CDR3 totals 16 residues. Germline CDR1 and CDR2: LNHDA and SQIVND (reference sequence). V shed 3 bases and J 9 bases; nucleotides not matched to a gene: 9. CDR3 loop: CASSITRTGEGSPLHF. The CDR3, as DNA: TGTGCCAGTAGTATTACTAGGACAGGGGAAGGTTCACCCCTCCACTTT.

V usage is TRBV28 and J usage is TRBJ2-2; D is possibly TRBD1 (6 bases). The CDR3 runs to 15 residues. Trimming took 6 bases from V and 6 from J, leaving 17 bases between them. CDR1 and CDR2 from the germline V gene are MDHEN and SYDVKM. The DNA for the CDR3 is TGTGCCAGCAGGGCAGGGACAACGATCTCCGGGGAGCTGTTTTTT. Protein product: CASRAGTTISGELFF. The variable domain in full, with the rest retrieved from reference TRBV28 and TRBJ2-2, is DVKVTQSSRYLVKRTGEKVFLECVQDMDHENMFWYRQDPGLGLRLIYFSYDVKMKEKGDIPEGYSVSREKKERFSLILESASTNQTSMYLCASRAGTTISGELFFGEGSRLTVL.

The V gene is TRBV4-1, the J gene TRBJ1-3, with a weak D call TRBD1 (5 bases). The germline V gene has CDR1 MGHRA and CDR2 YSYEKL. This CDR3 region has 15 residues. V was trimmed by 3 bases and J by 2 bases, leaving 11 bases between them. The CDR3 DNA follows: TGCGCCAGCAGCCAGGCCCCGGGGGCTGGAAACACCATATATTTT. Its protein product is CASSQAPGAGNTIYF.

The chain has TRBV12-3 or TRBV12-4 and TRBJ2-3, with D tentatively TRBD2 (5 bases). V gave up 6 bases and J gave up 0 bases, with 7 bases separating them. The CDR3 has 13 residues. The CDR3 protein is CASRTTSTDTQYF. CDR3 nucleotides: TGTGCCAGCAGGACTACGAGCACAGATACGCAGTATTTT.

This rearrangement joins TRBV2 to TRBJ1-5; TRBD1 matches at 7 bases. J lost 4 bases, V lost 2 bases, and 5 bases had no gene match. Germline CDR1 SNHLY, CDR2 FYNNEI. CDR3 length: 15 amino acids. DNA of the CDR3: TGTGCCAGCAGTGAAAGGGGACAGATGAATCAGCCCCAGCATTTT. It translates to CASSERGQMNQPQHF.

The CDR3 nucleotides read TGTGCCAGCAGTGAAACATATGCTAATGAAAAACTGTTTTTT. This gives the protein CASSETYANEKLFF. V and J are TRBV6-1 and TRBJ1-4; D call uncertain. The CDR3 totals 14 residues. CDR1 and CDR2 from the germline V gene are MNHNS and SASEGT. Trimming left V 2 bases short and J 3 bases short, with 7 bases between.

The chain links TRBV6-2 or TRBV6-3 to TRBJ1-6; 8 nucleotides line up with TRBD1. Germline CDR1 MNHEY, CDR2 SVGEGT. This CDR3 region has 15 residues. V was clipped by 5 bases and J by 10 bases; unmatched bases: 10. The CDR3 bases are TGTGCCAGCAGTAAACGGACAGGGACAGGCTCACCCCTCCACTTT. It encodes CASSKRTGTGSPLHF.

The chain uses TRBV18 and TRBJ1-2; 8 bases line up with TRBD1. The V gene's germline CDR1 is KGHSH and CDR2 LQKENI. The junction had 7 bases not matched to a gene; V was cut back by 4 bases and J by 3 bases. The CDR3 totals 15 residues. The CDR3 nucleotides are TGTGCCAGCTCACTATCCCCAGGGGGCGACTATGGCTACACCTTC. Protein product: CASSLSPGGDYGYTF.